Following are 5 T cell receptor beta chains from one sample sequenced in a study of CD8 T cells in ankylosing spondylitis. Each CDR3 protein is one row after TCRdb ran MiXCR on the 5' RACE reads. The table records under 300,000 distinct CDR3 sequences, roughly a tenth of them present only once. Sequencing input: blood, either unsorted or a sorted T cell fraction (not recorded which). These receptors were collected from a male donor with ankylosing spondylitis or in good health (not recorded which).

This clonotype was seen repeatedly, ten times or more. The CDR3 coding sequence is TGCAGTGCTAGAAACCGGGGGATGGTAGACGGGGGCGGGGAGCTGTTTTTT. Its translation is CSARNRGMVDGGGELFF. The gene calls are TRBV20-1 and TRBJ2-2; perhaps TRBD2 as D (6 bases). Germline V gene lookup returns CDR1 DFQATT and CDR2 SNEGSKA (reference sequence). This CDR3 has 17 amino acids. The V end lost 2 bases, the J end lost 7 bases, and 23 bases lay between the germline ends.

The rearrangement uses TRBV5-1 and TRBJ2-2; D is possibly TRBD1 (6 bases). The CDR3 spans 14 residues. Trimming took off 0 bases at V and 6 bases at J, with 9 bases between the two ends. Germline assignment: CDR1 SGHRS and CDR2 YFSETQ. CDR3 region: CASSLDRVPGELFF. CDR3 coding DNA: TGCGCCAGCAGCTTGGACAGGGTCCCCGGGGAGCTGTTTTTT.

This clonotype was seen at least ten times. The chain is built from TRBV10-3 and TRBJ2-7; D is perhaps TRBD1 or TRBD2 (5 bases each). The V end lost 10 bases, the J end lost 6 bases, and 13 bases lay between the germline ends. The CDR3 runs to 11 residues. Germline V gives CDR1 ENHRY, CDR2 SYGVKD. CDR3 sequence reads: CATREGAEQYF. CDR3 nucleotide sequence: TGTGCCACCCGGGAAGGGGCCGAGCAGTACTTC.

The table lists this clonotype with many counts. The DNA for the CDR3 is TGCGCCAGCAGCCGGGGGGGGCTTTGGAATGAGCAGTTCTTC. It is translated as CASSRGGLWNEQFF. The chain couples TRBV4-1 to TRBJ2-1, with TRBD2 as a possible D gene (7 bases). Germline V lookup: CDR1 MGHRA, CDR2 YSYEKL. V was cut by 4 bases and J by 7 bases, with 14 bases left in between. This CDR3 spans 14 amino acids.

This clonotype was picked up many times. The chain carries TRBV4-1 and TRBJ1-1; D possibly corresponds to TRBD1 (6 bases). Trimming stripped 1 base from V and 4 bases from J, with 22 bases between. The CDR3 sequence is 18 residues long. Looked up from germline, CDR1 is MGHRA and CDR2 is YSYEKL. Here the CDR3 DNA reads TGCGCCAGCAGCCAAGCGGAGCAGGGGAGTTGGTGGGCCACTGAAGCTTTCTTT. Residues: CASSQAEQGSWWATEAFF.